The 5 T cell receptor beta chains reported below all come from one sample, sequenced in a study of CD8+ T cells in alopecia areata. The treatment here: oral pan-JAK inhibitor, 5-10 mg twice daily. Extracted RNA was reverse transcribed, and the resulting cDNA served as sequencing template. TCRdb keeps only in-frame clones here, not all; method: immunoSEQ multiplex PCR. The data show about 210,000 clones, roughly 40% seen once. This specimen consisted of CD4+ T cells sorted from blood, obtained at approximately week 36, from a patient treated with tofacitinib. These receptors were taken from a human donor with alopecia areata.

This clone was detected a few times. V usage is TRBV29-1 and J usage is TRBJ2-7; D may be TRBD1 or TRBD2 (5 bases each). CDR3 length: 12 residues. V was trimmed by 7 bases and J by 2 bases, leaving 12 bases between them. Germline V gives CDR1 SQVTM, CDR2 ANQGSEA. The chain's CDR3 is CSAGTEAYEQYF. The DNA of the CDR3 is TGCAGCGCTGGGACGGAAGCCTACGAGCAGTACTTC.

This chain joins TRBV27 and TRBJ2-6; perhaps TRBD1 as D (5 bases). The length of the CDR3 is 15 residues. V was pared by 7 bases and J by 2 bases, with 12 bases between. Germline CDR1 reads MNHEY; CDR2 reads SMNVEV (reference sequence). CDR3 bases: TGTGCCAGCACCTTCGGCAGGGCTGGGGCCAACGTCCTGACTTTC. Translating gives CASTFGRAGANVLTF.

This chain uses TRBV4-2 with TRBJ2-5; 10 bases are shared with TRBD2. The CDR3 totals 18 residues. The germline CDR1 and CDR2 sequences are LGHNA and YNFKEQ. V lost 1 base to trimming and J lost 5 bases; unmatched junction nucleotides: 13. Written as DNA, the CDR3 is TGTGCCAGCAGCCAAGGCCGGGAGCTAGCGGGAGTCTGGGAGACCCAGTACTTC. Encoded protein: CASSQGRELAGVWETQYF.

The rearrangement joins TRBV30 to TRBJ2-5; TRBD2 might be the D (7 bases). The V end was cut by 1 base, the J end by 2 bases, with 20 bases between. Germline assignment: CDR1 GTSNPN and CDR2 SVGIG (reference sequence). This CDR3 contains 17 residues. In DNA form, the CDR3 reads TGTGCCTGGAGTGGTCCTTGGGGGGGCGATCGACAAGAGACCCAGTACTTC. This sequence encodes CAWSGPWGGDRQETQYF.

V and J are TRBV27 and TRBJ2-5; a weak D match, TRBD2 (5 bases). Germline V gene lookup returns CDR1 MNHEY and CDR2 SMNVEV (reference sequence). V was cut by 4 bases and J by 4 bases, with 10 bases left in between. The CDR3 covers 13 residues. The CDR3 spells CASSSIRGETQYF. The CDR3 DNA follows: TGTGCCAGCAGTTCGATCCGGGGAGAGACCCAGTACTTC.